The clone carrying this T cell receptor beta chain was found once. Its target is unknown. These data come from a study of CD4 T cells in relation to SARS-CoV-2 and coronaviruses. V shed 5 bases and J shed 4 bases, with 14 bases lying between them. CDR1 is SGHTA, CDR2 FQGTGA, per germline. CDR3 length: 14 amino acids. Unexposed donor CD4+ T cells date from about 2011-2018, before the COVID-19 pandemic. Isolation of CD4+ T cells took place after less than 13 days in culture. TCRdb's copy holds only in-frame clones and misses some; the assay was immunoSEQ multiplex PCR. The repertoire includes under 25,000 clones, roughly 72% of them detected once, and around 17% sits in the top ten.

The TCR sequence derives from a human donor in good health. Specimen: CD4+ T cells from PBMCs, cultured in vitro. The V gene is TRBV7-3, the J gene TRBJ2-5, with D perhaps assigned TRBD1 or TRBD2 (5 bases each). CDR3 residues: CASSQTRDRETQYF. The CDR3 DNA reads as TGTGCCAGCAGCCAAACTAGGGACCGAGAGACCCAGTACTTC.